Shown below are 10 T cell receptor beta chains from a single sample sequenced in a study of post-analysis software for immune sequencing data. General study findings and limits: Higher frequency in patients than in controls was seen for a handful of TRBV segments, with TRBV5-6, TRBV5-1 and TRBV20-1 among them.

Carried by the TCR beta cDNA libraries were unique molecular identifiers. TCRdb re-called the PCR reads with MiXCR, one entry per CDR3 protein. Of fewer than 850,000 distinct CDR3 sequences in the sample, 40% to 55% were seen once. The antigens of these receptors remain unknown. The sequenced sample consisted of blood. These receptors originate from a girl between 5 and 17 years old with multiple sclerosis.

This clonotype has more than one count but fewer than ten. This rearrangement joins TRBV11-1 to TRBJ2-5, with D perhaps matching TRBD1 (5 bases). This CDR3 has 15 residues. The V end lost 1 base, the J end lost 11 bases, and 20 bases lay between the germline ends. Germline assignment: CDR1 SGHAT and CDR2 FQDESV (reference sequence). In DNA form, the CDR3 reads TGTGCCAGCAGCTTAGGAGGCCAGGGATTGCGAGAGCAGTACTTC. The encoded protein is CASSLGGQGLREQYF.

The chain couples TRBV7-3 to TRBJ2-1; D is undetermined. The CDR3 runs 13 residues. Germline V CDR1 and CDR2: SGHTA, FQGTGA. V lost 5 bases, J lost 3 bases, and 8 bases lay in between. The CDR3 loop reads CASSAWDYNEQFF. CDR3 bases: TGTGCCAGCAGCGCCTGGGACTACAATGAGCAGTTCTTC.

The chain joins TRBV29-1 to TRBJ2-1; no reliable D call. The V and J ends lost 5 bases and 9 bases respectively, with 14 bases between them. The germline gives CDR1 SQVTM, CDR2 ANQGSEA. There are 12 residues in the CDR3. The CDR3: CSVRVVAFEQFF. CDR3 sequence (DNA): TGCAGCGTTAGAGTGGTAGCATTTGAGCAGTTCTTC.

The chain combines TRBV11-3 with TRBJ2-2; 9 nucleotides line up with TRBD1. The junction had 11 bases not matched to a gene; V was cut back by 5 bases and J by 7 bases. This CDR3 is built from 16 residues. The germline gives CDR1 SGHNT, CDR2 YENEEA. CDR3 region: CASSTVTGGRFGELFF. In DNA, the CDR3 is TGTGCCAGCAGCACCGTTACAGGGGGCCGGTTCGGGGAGCTGTTTTTT. Drawing the rest from reference TRBV11-3 and TRBJ2-2, the complete variable domain is EAGVVQSPRYKIIEKKQPVAFWCNPISGHNTLYWYLQNLGQGPELLIRYENEEAVDDSQLPKDRFSAERLKGVDSTLKIQPAELGDSAVYLCASSTVTGGRFGELFFGEGSRLTVL.

The chain recombines TRBV15 with TRBJ2-4; the match to TRBD1 covers 8 bases. This CDR3 is 16 amino acids long. Trimming at V came to 3 bases and at J to 13 bases, leaving 17 bases not matched to a gene. Looked up from germline, CDR1 is LNHNV and CDR2 is YYDKDF (reference sequence). The CDR3 region is CATSRADRAGVNEQYF. The DNA for the CDR3 is TGTGCCACCAGCAGGGCGGACAGGGCAGGGGTTAATGAGCAGTACTTC.

This clonotype was counted ten times or more. The V and J genes are TRBV5-1 and TRBJ1-2; D remains unclear. V lost 0 bases to trimming and J lost 2 bases, with 5 bases between them. CDR1 is SGHRS and CDR2 is YFSETQ in the germline V gene. This CDR3 spans 13 amino acids. CDR3 sequence: CASSLVGNYGYTF. CDR3 coding DNA: TGCGCCAGCAGCTTGGTAGGGAACTATGGCTACACCTTC.

The chain links TRBV6-2 or TRBV6-3 to TRBJ2-1; D is unresolved. This CDR3 contains 18 residues. Germline CDR1 MNHEY, CDR2 SVGEGT. The V end lost 0 bases, the J end lost 0 bases, and 15 bases lay between the germline ends. CDR3 residues: CASSYSRSGSLSYNEQFF. Here the CDR3 DNA reads TGTGCCAGCAGTTACTCCCGGTCCGGCTCCCTCTCCTACAATGAGCAGTTCTTC.

The CDR3 nucleotides read TGTGCCAGCAGCTTACTAGGACTAGCGGGGCCGACCGTGGAGGACAATGAGCAGTTCTTC. It specifies CASSLLGLAGPTVEDNEQFF. This chain joins TRBV7-2 and TRBJ2-1, with 12 bases matching TRBD2. Germline assignment: CDR1 SGHTA and CDR2 FQGNSA. Germline trimming cut 2 bases from V and 5 bases from J; bases unmatched to any gene: 16. This CDR3 spans 20 amino acids.

This clonotype was counted a few times. The chain is built from TRBV27 and TRBJ2-3, with D uncertain. V was pared by 8 bases and J by 5 bases, with 8 bases between. Germline V gene lookup returns CDR1 MNHEY and CDR2 SMNVEV (reference sequence). The CDR3 is made up of 11 amino acids. CDR3 protein: CASLLGDTQYF. The CDR3 coding sequence is TGTGCCAGCCTCTTAGGAGATACGCAGTATTTT.

J is TRBJ2-7 and V is TRBV20-1; D assignment may be TRBD1 or TRBD2 (5 bases each). Deletions cut 6 bases from V and 7 bases from J, with 16 bases between. Germline CDR1 DFQATT, CDR2 SNEGSKA (reference sequence). The length of the CDR3 is 12 residues. CDR3: CSALGGGDEQYF. The CDR3 nucleotides are TGCAGTGCCCTAGGTGGGGGAGATGAGCAGTACTTC.